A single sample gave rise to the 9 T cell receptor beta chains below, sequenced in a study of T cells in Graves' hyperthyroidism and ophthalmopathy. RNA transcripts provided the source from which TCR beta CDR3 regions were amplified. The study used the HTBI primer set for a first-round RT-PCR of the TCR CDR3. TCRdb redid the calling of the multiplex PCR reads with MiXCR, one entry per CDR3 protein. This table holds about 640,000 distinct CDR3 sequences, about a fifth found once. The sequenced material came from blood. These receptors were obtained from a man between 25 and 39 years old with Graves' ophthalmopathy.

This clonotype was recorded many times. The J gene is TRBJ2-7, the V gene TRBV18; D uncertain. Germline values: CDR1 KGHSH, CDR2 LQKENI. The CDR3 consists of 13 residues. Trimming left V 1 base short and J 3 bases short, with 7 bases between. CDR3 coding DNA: TGTGCCAGCTCACCACAAGCAGTCTACGAGCAGTACTTC. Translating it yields CASSPQAVYEQYF. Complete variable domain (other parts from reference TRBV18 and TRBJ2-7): NAGVMQNPRHLVRRRGQEARLRCSPMKGHSHVYWYRQLPEEGLKFMVYLQKENIIDESGMPKERFSAEFPKEGPSILRIQQVVRGDSAAYFCASSPQAVYEQYFGPGTRLTVT.

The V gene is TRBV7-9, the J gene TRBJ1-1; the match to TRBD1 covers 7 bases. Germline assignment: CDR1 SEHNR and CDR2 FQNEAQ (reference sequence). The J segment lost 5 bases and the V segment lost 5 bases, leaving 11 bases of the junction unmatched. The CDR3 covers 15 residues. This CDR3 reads CASSAGGTSGTEAFF. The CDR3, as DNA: TGTGCCAGCAGCGCAGGGGGGACAAGCGGAACTGAAGCTTTCTTT.

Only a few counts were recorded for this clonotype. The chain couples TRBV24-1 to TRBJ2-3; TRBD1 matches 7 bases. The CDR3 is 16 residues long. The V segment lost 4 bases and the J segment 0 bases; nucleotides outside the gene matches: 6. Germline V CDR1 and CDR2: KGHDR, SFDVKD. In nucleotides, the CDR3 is TGTGCCACCAGTGACCGAGGGGACAGCAGCACAGATACGCAGTATTTT. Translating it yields CATSDRGDSSTDTQYF.

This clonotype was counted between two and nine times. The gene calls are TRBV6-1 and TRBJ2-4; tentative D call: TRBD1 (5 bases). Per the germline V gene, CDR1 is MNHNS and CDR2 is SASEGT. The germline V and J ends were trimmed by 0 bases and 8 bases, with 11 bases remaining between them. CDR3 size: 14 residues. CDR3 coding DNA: TGTGCCAGCAGTGAAGCGCTTCAGGGCTACATTCAGTACTTC. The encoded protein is CASSEALQGYIQYF.

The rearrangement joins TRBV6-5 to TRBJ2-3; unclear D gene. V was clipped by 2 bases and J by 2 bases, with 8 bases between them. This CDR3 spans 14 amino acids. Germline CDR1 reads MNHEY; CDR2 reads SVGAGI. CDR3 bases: TGTGCCAGCAGTTACAGGGAATTCACAGATACGCAGTATTTT. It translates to CASSYREFTDTQYF.

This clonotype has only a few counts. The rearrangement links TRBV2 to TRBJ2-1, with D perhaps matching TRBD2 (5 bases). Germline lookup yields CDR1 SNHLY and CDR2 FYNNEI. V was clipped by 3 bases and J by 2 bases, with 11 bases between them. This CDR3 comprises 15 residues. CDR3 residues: CASSDGLVTYNEQFF. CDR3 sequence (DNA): TGTGCCAGCAGTGATGGACTCGTCACCTACAATGAGCAGTTCTTC.

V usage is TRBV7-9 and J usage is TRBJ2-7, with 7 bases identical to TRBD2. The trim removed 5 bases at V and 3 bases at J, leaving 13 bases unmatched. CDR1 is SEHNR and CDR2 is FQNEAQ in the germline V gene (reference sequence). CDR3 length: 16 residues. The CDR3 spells CASSPPMGGILYEQYF. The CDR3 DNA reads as TGTGCCAGCAGCCCTCCTATGGGAGGGATCCTCTACGAGCAGTACTTC.

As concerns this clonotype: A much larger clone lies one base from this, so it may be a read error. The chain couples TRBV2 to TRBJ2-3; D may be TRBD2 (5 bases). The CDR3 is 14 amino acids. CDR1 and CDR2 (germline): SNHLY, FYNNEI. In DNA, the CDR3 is TGTACCAGCAGTGAGGAGGTAGCGAAGGATACGCAGTATTTT. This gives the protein CTSSEEVAKDTQYF.

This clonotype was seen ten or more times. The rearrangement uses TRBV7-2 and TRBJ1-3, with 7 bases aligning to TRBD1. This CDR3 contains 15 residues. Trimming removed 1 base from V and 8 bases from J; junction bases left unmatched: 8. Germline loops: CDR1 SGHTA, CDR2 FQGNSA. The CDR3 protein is CASSLVQGTRDTIYF. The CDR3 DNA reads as TGTGCCAGCAGCTTAGTACAGGGGACCCGGGACACCATATATTTT.